A single sample gave rise to the 2 T cell receptor beta chains below, sequenced in a study of shared clonotypes between healthy human individuals. The assay was immunoSEQ multiplex PCR, and TCRdb's table has in-frame clones only and misses some. The sample lists over a million clones; more than 75% were seen once. The sample consisted of memory CD4+ T cells from PBMCs. Subset here: CD45RA-negative fraction. These receptor sequences come from a man younger than 35 in good health. Some clones in this sample may be carry-over from other donors' samples.

The chain has TRBV19 and TRBJ2-7, with D possibly being TRBD1 or TRBD2 (5 bases each). The CDR3 runs to 14 residues. Looked up from germline, CDR1 is LNHDA and CDR2 is SQIVND (reference sequence). Deletions cut 4 bases from V and 5 bases from J, with 15 bases between. The chain's CDR3 is CASSTIGTGHEQYF. CDR3 DNA: TGTGCCAGTAGTACAATCGGGACGGGCCACGAGCAGTACTTC.

The rearrangement links TRBV28 to TRBJ2-7, with TRBD1 matching over 8 bases. V was clipped by 5 bases and J by 5 bases; unmatched bases: 5. The CDR3 has 13 residues. Germline V gene lookup returns CDR1 MDHEN and CDR2 SYDVKM. The CDR3 region is CASSTPGGHEQYF. DNA for the CDR3: TGTGCCAGCAGTACCCCAGGGGGCCACGAGCAGTACTTC.